The T cell receptor (beta chain) under discussion was sequenced for a study of T and B cells in COVID-19 patients. As for the study in general: Of 20 to 25 active-infection patients, 11 to 12 were critically ill with mechanical ventilation or extracorporeal membrane oxygenation.

Blood genomic DNA input for TRB amplification was roughly 250-500 ng. The CDR3 is 17 residues long. The germline CDR1 and CDR2 sequences are SGHAT and FQDESV (reference sequence). Trimming removed 5 bases from V and 0 bases from J, with 19 bases in between. Multiplex PCR with BIOMED2 TRB-A/B primer pools amplified TRB rearrangements. A single record per CDR3 protein comes from TCRdb applying MiXCR to the multiplex PCR reads. The data show roughly 12,000 distinct CDR3 sequences, roughly 30% seen once. Regarding this clonotype: A much bigger clone sits one base away, suggesting this may be a read error.

The rearrangement joins TRBV11-1 to TRBJ1-2, with TRBD1 as a possible D gene (5 bases). The source is a human donor who had recovered from COVID-19. Sequenced: blood. CDR3: CASSLQRRGSPNYGYTF. CDR3 in DNA: TGTGCCAGCAGCCTACAAAGGAGGGGCAGTCCTAACTATGGCTACACCTTC.